This T cell receptor beta chain is drawn from a study of cytomegalovirus exposure and HLA in healthy donors. Findings and caveats of the study: TCR clusters originating in the first cohort tended to co-occur in the roughly 120 validation repertoires, according to a later analysis. Cytomegalovirus association was listed for around 170 TCR beta chains. There were some public TCRs occurring in many donors, but most TCR sequences were rare.

Between the trimmed V and J ends, which lost 0 bases and 5 bases, there was a span of 9 bases. From germline, CDR1 is SGHRS and CDR2 YFSETQ. The CDR3 runs 14 residues. Generated by immunoSEQ multiplex PCR, the TCRdb table keeps only in-frame clones and is missing some. This table holds around 150,000 clones, about nine tenths found once. With respect to this clone: Its antigen is unidentified.

While the first cohort had 500 to 700 subjects, the donors belonged to the separate validation cohort of 120 subjects. The sequence came from a woman aged 18-29 years in good health and CMV-seropositive. The sample taken for sequencing was PBMCs. The chain is built from TRBV5-1 and TRBJ1-5, with no clear D. The CDR3 here is CASSLGGLDQPQHF. The CDR3 region has the DNA TGCGCCAGCAGCTTGGGAGGGTTAGATCAGCCCCAGCATTTT.